A single sample is the source of the 25 T cell receptor beta chains below, sequenced in a study of shared clonotypes between healthy human individuals. Only CD45RO-negative cells positively selected for CCR7 counted as naive CD8 cells, so terminally differentiated effector memory CD45RA+ cells were excluded. Using immunoSEQ multiplex PCR, the repertoire was profiled, and TCRdb retains in-frame clones only, with some absent. The table records about 2 million clones, over 85% of them present only once. The sample taken for sequencing was naive CD8+ T cells sorted from blood. These TCRs come from a man aged 18 to 35 in good health.

The genes are TRBV9 and TRBJ1-5; maybe TRBD1 (5 bases). V lost 3 bases and J lost 6, with 13 bases in between. There are 14 residues in the CDR3. Germline lookup yields CDR1 SGDLS and CDR2 YYNGEE. This CDR3 reads CASSAASGAQPQHF. The CDR3 DNA reads TGTGCCAGCAGCGCTGCATCCGGGGCTCAGCCCCAGCATTTT.

The J gene is TRBJ1-2, the V gene TRBV2, with TRBD1 matching 7 bases. The CDR3 is 15 amino acids. The germline gives CDR1 SNHLY, CDR2 FYNNEI. The ends lost 8 bases at V and 0 bases at J; junction bases unmatched: 9. This CDR3 reads CASDKTDRANYGYTF. The DNA of the CDR3 is TGTGCCAGCGATAAAACCGACAGGGCTAACTATGGCTACACCTTC.

The chain couples TRBV18 to TRBJ2-5; 10 nucleotides line up with TRBD1. Germline loops: CDR1 KGHSH, CDR2 LQKENI. The CDR3 has 17 amino acids. V lost 4 bases to trimming and J lost 5 bases; unmatched junction nucleotides: 13. The CDR3 protein is CASSHSSWTGGLETQYF. CDR3 in DNA: TGTGCCAGCTCACATTCTTCCTGGACAGGGGGGCTGGAGACCCAGTACTTC.

The V and J genes are TRBV11-3 and TRBJ2-1; D is possibly TRBD1 (5 bases). This CDR3 has 13 residues. Per the germline V gene, CDR1 is SGHNT and CDR2 is YENEEA. V was shortened by 5 bases and J by 10 bases, with 15 bases between the two germline ends. CDR3 residues: CASSPDWGREQFF. CDR3 sequence (DNA): TGTGCCAGCAGCCCAGACTGGGGCAGAGAGCAGTTCTTC.

This chain links TRBV18 with TRBJ2-1, with TRBD2 matching over 8 bases. V shed 4 bases and J 4 bases; nucleotides not matched to a gene: 6. Germline lookup yields CDR1 KGHSH and CDR2 LQKENI. The CDR3 spans 15 residues. CDR3 coding DNA: TGTGCCAGCTCACTCACTAGCGGTTTTTACAATGAGCAGTTCTTC. This sequence encodes CASSLTSGFYNEQFF.

The chain recombines TRBV6-5 with TRBJ2-3; D is unclear. CDR1 and CDR2 (germline): MNHEY, SVGAGI. Trimming cost V 2 bases and J 0 bases, with 9 bases left between them. CDR3 length: 15 residues. DNA for the CDR3: TGTGCCAGCAGTTACAGCCGGCTCAGCACAGATACGCAGTATTTT. Amino acids: CASSYSRLSTDTQYF.

CDR3 sequence: CASSIKQGIDTDTQYF. CDR3 bases: TGTGCCAGTAGCATCAAACAGGGGATTGACACAGATACGCAGTATTTT. This sequence joins TRBV19 and TRBJ2-3; TRBD1 matches 7 bases. The CDR3 contains 16 residues. V gave up 6 bases and J gave up 2 bases; unmatched junction bases: 11. CDR1 and CDR2 from the germline V gene are LNHDA and SQIVND (reference sequence).

This clone was seen just once. CDR3 nucleotides: TGTGCCAGCAGCCAAGAAGGACTGGGGACAGGGAATTACGAGCAGTACTTC. Translated: CASSQEGLGTGNYEQYF. The V and J genes are TRBV4-2 and TRBJ2-7; 9 nucleotides agree with TRBD1. The germline CDR1 and CDR2 sequences are LGHNA and YNFKEQ. V lost 0 bases and J lost 4; bases outside the gene matches: 10. CDR3 length: 17 amino acids.

This chain links TRBV12-5 with TRBJ2-1; 12 nucleotides align to TRBD1. CDR1 LGHNT and CDR2 FRNRAP come from the germline V gene. The CDR3 spans 13 residues. V shed 5 bases and J 8 bases; nucleotides not matched to a gene: 1. The CDR3 here is CASGGTGGDEQFF. The CDR3 coding sequence is TGTGCTAGTGGTGGGACAGGGGGCGATGAGCAGTTCTTC.

This clone was detected only once. The CDR3 here is CASSQVNILQGPGTEAFF. As DNA, the CDR3 is TGTGCCAGCAGCCAAGTCAATATCCTTCAGGGACCGGGCACTGAAGCTTTCTTT. V and J are TRBV4-2 and TRBJ1-1, with D possibly being TRBD1 (5 bases). CDR3 size: 18 residues. Germline CDR1 is LGHNA and CDR2 is YNFKEQ. V was trimmed by 1 base and J by 4 bases, leaving 22 bases between them.

This chain links TRBV27 with TRBJ2-7, with D perhaps TRBD1 or TRBD2 (5 bases each). CDR1 and CDR2 (germline): MNHEY, SMNVEV (reference sequence). Trimming took off 2 bases at V and 4 bases at J, with 12 bases between the two ends. This CDR3 contains 14 residues. CDR3 in DNA: TGTGCCAGCAGTTTAGGGGGTAATTGGTACGAGCAGTACTTC. Protein product: CASSLGGNWYEQYF.

The CDR3 spells CATSLAVPDTQYF. The CDR3 DNA sequence: TGTGCCACCAGCTTGGCGGTCCCAGATACGCAGTATTTT. The chain is built from TRBV15 and TRBJ2-3; unclear D gene. The germline CDR1 and CDR2 sequences are LNHNV and YYDKDF (reference sequence). Trimming shortened V by 5 bases and J by 4 bases, and 10 bases separated the two germline ends. The CDR3 spans 13 residues.

The chain uses TRBV25-1 and TRBJ1-2; D is ambiguous. The germline gives CDR1 MGHDK, CDR2 SYGVNS. The CDR3 spans 11 residues. V lost 10 bases, J lost 4 bases, and 10 bases lay in between. The CDR3 nucleotides are TGTGCCACCCACGGAGTCTATGGCTACACCTTC. Protein: CATHGVYGYTF.

In this sample, this clone turned up once. This sequence joins TRBV10-3 and TRBJ2-7; tentative D call: TRBD2 (6 bases). The CDR3 spans 18 residues. Germline CDR1 reads ENHRY; CDR2 reads SYGVKD. Trimming shortened V by 0 bases and J by 3 bases, and 21 bases separated the two germline ends. CDR3 sequence: CAISESPTLATVGYEQYF. The CDR3 DNA reads as TGTGCCATCAGTGAGTCGCCAACGCTAGCGACCGTGGGCTACGAGCAGTACTTC.

The rearrangement joins TRBV5-4 to TRBJ1-6; 9 bases fit TRBD1. Trimming at V came to 4 bases and at J to 8 bases, leaving 4 bases not matched to a gene. Germline V CDR1 and CDR2: SGHNT, YYREEE (reference sequence). CDR3 length: 14 amino acids. The CDR3 DNA reads TGTGCCAGCAGCCCGGACAGGGGTCATTCACCCCTCCACTTT. As protein: CASSPDRGHSPLHF.

The chain links TRBV29-1 to TRBJ1-1; the D gene is possibly TRBD1 (6 bases). This CDR3 has 12 residues. V was cut by 2 bases and J by 6 bases, with 10 bases left in between. The germline CDR1 and CDR2 sequences are SQVTM and ANQGSEA. The CDR3 sequence: CSVEPGGPEAFF. CDR3 in DNA: TGCAGCGTTGAACCCGGGGGCCCTGAAGCTTTCTTT.

The V and J genes are TRBV30 and TRBJ1-1; a possible D gene is TRBD1 (6 bases). Germline assignment: CDR1 GTSNPN and CDR2 SVGIG (reference sequence). The CDR3 spans 14 residues. Trimming took 2 bases from V and 1 from J, leaving 11 bases between them. The DNA of the CDR3 is TGTGCCTGGAGTCCACGGGGGCGGAACACTGAAGCTTTCTTT. Amino acids: CAWSPRGRNTEAFF.

This clone was recorded once. CDR3 in amino acids: CASSLGGWGNEQFF. CDR3 coding DNA: TGTGCCAGCAGCTTAGGAGGGTGGGGAAATGAGCAGTTCTTC. The chain carries TRBV7-9 and TRBJ2-1; a weak D match, TRBD2 (5 bases). The CDR3 runs to 14 residues. The germline gives CDR1 SEHNR, CDR2 FQNEAQ (reference sequence). The V and J ends lost 1 base and 7 bases respectively, with 11 bases between them.

Points on this clone: The sample has other DNA sequences that encode this CDR3 too. This sequence joins TRBV9 and TRBJ1-1; TRBD1 matches at 8 bases. This CDR3 region has 14 residues. Unmatched junction bases numbered 3, after V lost 2 bases and J lost 3 bases. Germline values: CDR1 SGDLS, CDR2 YYNGEE. CDR3 in amino acids: CASSVGQGDTEAFF. The CDR3 bases are TGTGCCAGCAGCGTCGGACAGGGCGACACTGAAGCTTTCTTT.

This sequence joins TRBV7-9 and TRBJ2-1; D remains ambiguous. The V end lost 5 bases, the J end lost 5 bases, and 7 bases lay between the germline ends. Per germline, CDR1 SEHNR and CDR2 FQNEAQ (reference sequence). This CDR3 spans 12 amino acids. The CDR3: CASSHRNNEQFF. For the CDR3, the DNA is TGTGCCAGCAGCCACCGGAACAATGAGCAGTTCTTC.

The J gene is TRBJ1-4, the V gene TRBV27; D remains ambiguous. V shed 3 bases and J shed 7 bases, with 12 bases lying between them. The CDR3 length is 14 residues. Germline V gives CDR1 MNHEY, CDR2 SMNVEV (reference sequence). The CDR3 DNA follows: TGTGCCAGCAGTTTGGGAGGGTCGGGTGAAAAACTGTTTTTT. It codes for CASSLGGSGEKLFF.

Ten or more counts support this clone. The sample has other DNA sequences that encode this CDR3 too. The V and J genes are TRBV28 and TRBJ1-1; D remains ambiguous. The CDR3 sequence is 10 residues long. The germline V and J ends were trimmed by 6 bases and 7 bases, with 6 bases remaining between them. CDR1 and CDR2 (germline): MDHEN, SYDVKM. CDR3 bases: TGTGCCAGCAGAACAGATGAAGCTTTCTTT. Its translation is CASRTDEAFF.

The chain couples TRBV27 to TRBJ2-1; TRBD1 aligns across 11 bases. The junction had 4 bases not matched to a gene; V was cut back by 2 bases and J by 4 bases. The CDR3 is made up of 16 amino acids. The germline V gene encodes CDR1 MNHEY and CDR2 SMNVEV (reference sequence). The CDR3 DNA reads as TGTGCCAGCAGTTTAGGACAGGGGGCAACGTACAATGAGCAGTTCTTC. It is translated as CASSLGQGATYNEQFF.

This clone was found once. The chain links TRBV28 to TRBJ1-1, with D unresolved. The CDR3 is 13 amino acids. Germline assignment: CDR1 MDHEN and CDR2 SYDVKM. V was shortened by 1 base and J by 3 bases, with 6 bases between the two germline ends. CDR3 residues: CASSLSGYTEAFF. CDR3 coding DNA: TGTGCCAGCAGTTTATCCGGATACACTGAAGCTTTCTTT.

This chain uses TRBV28 with TRBJ2-3; possible D gene TRBD2, 5 bases. The CDR3 has 16 amino acids. The V gene's germline CDR1 is MDHEN and CDR2 SYDVKM. Trimming removed 4 bases from V and 0 bases from J, with 14 bases in between. CDR3 nucleotide sequence: TGTGCCAGCAGTTCACCACAGAGGACTAGCACAGATACGCAGTATTTT. It translates to CASSSPQRTSTDTQYF.